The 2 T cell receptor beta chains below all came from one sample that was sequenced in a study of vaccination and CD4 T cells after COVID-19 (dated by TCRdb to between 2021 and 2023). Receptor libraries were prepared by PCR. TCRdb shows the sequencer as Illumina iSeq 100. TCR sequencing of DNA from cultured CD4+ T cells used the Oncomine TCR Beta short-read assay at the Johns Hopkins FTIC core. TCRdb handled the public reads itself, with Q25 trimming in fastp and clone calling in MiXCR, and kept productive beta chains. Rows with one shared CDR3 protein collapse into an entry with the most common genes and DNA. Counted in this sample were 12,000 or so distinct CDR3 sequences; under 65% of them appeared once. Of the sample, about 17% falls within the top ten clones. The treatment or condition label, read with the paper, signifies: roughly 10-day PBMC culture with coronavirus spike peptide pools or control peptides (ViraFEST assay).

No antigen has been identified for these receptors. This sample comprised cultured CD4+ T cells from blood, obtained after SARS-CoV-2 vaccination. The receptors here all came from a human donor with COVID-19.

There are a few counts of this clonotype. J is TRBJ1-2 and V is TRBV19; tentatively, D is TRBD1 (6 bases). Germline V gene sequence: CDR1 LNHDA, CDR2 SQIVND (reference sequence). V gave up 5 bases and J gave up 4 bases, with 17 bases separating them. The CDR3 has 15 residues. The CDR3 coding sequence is TGTGCCAGTAGTCCGCAAACAGGGACTGTCTATGGCTACACCTTC. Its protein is CASSPQTGTVYGYTF.

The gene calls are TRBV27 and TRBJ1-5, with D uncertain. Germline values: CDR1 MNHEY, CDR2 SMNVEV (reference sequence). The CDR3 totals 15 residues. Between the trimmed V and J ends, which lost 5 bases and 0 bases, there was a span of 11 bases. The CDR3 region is CASSPLRHSNQPQHF. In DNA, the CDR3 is TGTGCCAGCAGTCCCCTTAGGCATAGCAATCAGCCCCAGCATTTT.